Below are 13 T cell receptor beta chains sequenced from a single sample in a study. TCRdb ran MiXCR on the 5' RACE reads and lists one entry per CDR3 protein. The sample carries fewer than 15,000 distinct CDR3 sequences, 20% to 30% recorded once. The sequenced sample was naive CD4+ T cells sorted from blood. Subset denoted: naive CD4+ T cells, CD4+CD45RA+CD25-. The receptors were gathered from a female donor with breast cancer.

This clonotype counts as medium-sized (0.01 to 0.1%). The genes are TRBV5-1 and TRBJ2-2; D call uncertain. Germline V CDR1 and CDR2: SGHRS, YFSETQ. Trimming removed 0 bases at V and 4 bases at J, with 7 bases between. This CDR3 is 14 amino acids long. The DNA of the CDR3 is TGCGCCAGCAGCTTGGATGAATTCACCGGGGAGCTGTTTTTT. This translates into CASSLDEFTGELFF.

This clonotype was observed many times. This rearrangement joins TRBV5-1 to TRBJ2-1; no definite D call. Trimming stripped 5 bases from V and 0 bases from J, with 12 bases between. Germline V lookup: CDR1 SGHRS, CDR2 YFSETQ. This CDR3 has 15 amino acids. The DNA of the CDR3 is TGCGCCAGCAGTGAAGACGTTCTCTCCTACAATGAGCAGTTCTTC. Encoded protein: CASSEDVLSYNEQFF.

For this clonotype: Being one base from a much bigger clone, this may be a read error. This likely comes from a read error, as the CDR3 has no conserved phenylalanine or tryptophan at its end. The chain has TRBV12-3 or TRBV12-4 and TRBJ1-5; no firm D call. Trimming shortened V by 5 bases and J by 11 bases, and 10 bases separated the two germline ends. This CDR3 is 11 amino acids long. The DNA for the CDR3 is TGTGCCAGCAGTACGGGAGGGTCCCAGCATCTT. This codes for CASSTGGSQHL.

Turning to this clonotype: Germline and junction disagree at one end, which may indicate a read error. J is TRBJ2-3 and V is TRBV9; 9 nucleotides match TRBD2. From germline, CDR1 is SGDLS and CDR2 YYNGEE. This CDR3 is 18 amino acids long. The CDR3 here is CASSVDRTSVFGADTQYF. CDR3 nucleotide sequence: TGTGCCAGCAGCGTAGACCGGACTAGCGTGTTTGGTGCGGATACACAGTATTTT.

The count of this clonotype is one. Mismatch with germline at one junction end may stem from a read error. This chain's CDR3 is CASSLNPGTATDMQYF. The CDR3 DNA reads TGTGCCAGCAGCTTAAACCCCGGGACGGCCACAGATATGCAGTATTTT. This chain links TRBV7-2 with TRBJ2-3, with D perhaps given as TRBD1 or TRBD2 (5 bases each). This CDR3 has 16 residues. Germline V gene data show CDR1 as SGHTA and CDR2 as FQGNSA.

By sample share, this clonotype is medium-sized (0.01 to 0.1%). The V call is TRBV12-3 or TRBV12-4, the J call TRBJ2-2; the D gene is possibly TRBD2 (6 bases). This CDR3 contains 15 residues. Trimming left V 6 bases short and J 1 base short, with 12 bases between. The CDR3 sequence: CASRLREQNTGELFF. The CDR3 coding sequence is TGTGCCAGCAGGTTGCGGGAACAGAACACCGGGGAGCTGTTTTTT.

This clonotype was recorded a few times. This chain's CDR3 is CATSDPVAGGRDTQYF. CDR3 bases: TGTGCCACCAGTGATCCGGTAGCGGGAGGCCGAGATACGCAGTATTTT. This chain links TRBV24-1 with TRBJ2-3; TRBD2 aligns across 10 bases. The CDR3 length is 16 residues. V was clipped by 3 bases and J by 5 bases; unmatched bases: 7. Germline loops: CDR1 KGHDR, CDR2 SFDVKD.

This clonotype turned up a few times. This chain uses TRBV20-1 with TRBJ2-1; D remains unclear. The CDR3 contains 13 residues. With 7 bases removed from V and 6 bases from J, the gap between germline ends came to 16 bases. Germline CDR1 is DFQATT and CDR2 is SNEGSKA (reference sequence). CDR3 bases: TGCAGTGTTCTAGAGTGGGGTGGCAATGAGCAGTTCTTC. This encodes CSVLEWGGNEQFF.

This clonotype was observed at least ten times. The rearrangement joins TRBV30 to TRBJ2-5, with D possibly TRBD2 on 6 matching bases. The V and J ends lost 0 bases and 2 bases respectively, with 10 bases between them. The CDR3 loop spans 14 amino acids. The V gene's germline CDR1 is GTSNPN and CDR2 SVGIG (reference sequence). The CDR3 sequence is CAWSVGGEQETQYF. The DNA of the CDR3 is TGTGCCTGGAGTGTAGGAGGGGAGCAAGAGACCCAGTACTTC. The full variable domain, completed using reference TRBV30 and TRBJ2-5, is SQTIHQWPATLVQPVGSPLSLECTVEGTSNPNLYWYRQAAGRGLQLLFYSVGIGQISSEVPQNLSASRPQDRQFILSSKKLLLSDSGFYLCAWSVGGEQETQYFGPGTRLLVL.

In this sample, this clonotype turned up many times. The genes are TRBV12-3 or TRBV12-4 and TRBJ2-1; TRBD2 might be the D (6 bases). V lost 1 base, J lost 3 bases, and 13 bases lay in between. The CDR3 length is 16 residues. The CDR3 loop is CASSLVRAGNYNEQFF. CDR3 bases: TGTGCCAGCAGTTTAGTAAGGGCGGGGAACTACAATGAGCAGTTCTTC.

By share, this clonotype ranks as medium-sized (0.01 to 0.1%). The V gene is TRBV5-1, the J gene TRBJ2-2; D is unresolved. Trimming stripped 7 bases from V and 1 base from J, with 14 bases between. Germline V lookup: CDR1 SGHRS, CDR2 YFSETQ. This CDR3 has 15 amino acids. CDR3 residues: CASQFRTGNTGELFF. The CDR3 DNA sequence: TGCGCCAGCCAATTCCGGACGGGGAACACCGGGGAGCTGTTTTTT. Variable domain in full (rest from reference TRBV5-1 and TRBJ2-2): KAGVTQTPRYLIKTRGQQVTLSCSPISGHRSVSWYQQTPGQGLQFLFEYFSETQRNKGNFPGRFSGRQFSNSRSEMNVSTLELGDSALYLCASQFRTGNTGELFFGEGSRLTVL.

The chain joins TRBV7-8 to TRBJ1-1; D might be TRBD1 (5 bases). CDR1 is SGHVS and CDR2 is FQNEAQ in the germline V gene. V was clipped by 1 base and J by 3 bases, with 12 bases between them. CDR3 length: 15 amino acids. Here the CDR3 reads CASSLEGQLDTEAFF. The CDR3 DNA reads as TGTGCCAGCAGCTTAGAGGGGCAGTTGGACACTGAAGCTTTCTTT.

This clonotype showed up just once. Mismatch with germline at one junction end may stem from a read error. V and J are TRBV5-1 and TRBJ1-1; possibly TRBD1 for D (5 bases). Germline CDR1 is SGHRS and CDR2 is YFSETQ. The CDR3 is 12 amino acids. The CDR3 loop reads CARSFPGPEAFF. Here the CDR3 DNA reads TGCGCCAGAAGCTTCCCGGGACCTGAAGCTTTCTTT.